A selection of T cell receptor beta chains follows, all from one sample in a study of cytomegalovirus exposure and HLA in healthy donors. Libraries were prepared by immunoSEQ multiplex PCR; TCRdb keeps only in-frame clonotypes and omits some of them. The sample yields roughly 150,000 clones, approximately 71% seen once. The sequenced sample consisted of PBMCs. Receptors originate from a man aged 25-45 years in good health and CMV-seropositive. Both conserved end residues are part of each CDR3. A D gene is named only where the DNA matches it firmly. Only part of the rows carry a size: once, few, many, or a class if the clone is expanded.

>TRBD1|TRBJ1-1|TRBV28|once
TGTGCCAGCAGTTCCATAATTAACAGGGGTGGCACTGAAGCTTTCTTT
CASSSIINRGGTEAFF
>-|TRBJ2-2|TRBV9|-
TGTGCCAGCACCACAATGACTAGAGCGAACACCGGGGAGCTGTTTTTT
CASTTMTRANTGELFF
>-|TRBJ1-2|TRBV19|-
TGTGCCAGTAGGGACAGCGTTAACTATGGCTACACCTTC
CASRDSVNYGYTF
>-|TRBJ2-7|TRBV6-5|few
TGTGCCAGCACCCACAGGAGTCGGGACGAGCAGTACTTC
CASTHRSRDEQYF
>TRBD1|TRBJ1-2|TRBV28|-
TGTGCCAGCAGTTTCTTCGACAGGGGGCGTGCTGGCTACACCTTC
CASSFFDRGRAGYTF
>-|TRBJ1-1|TRBV28|-
TGTGCCAGCAGTTTCAGTAATACTGAAGCTTTCTTT
CASSFSNTEAFF
>TRBD2|TRBJ2-1|TRBV7-8|-
TGTGCCAGCAGCTTATTTCGCGGGAGCAGCTACAATGAGCAGTTCTTC
CASSLFRGSSYNEQFF
>-|TRBJ1-3|TRBV5-1|-
TGCGCCAGCAGCGTAGACTTCTACTCTGGAAACACCATATATTTT
CASSVDFYSGNTIYF
>-|TRBJ2-1|TRBV19|-
TGTGCCAGTAGTACGGAGGCGGGATTCGGGTATGCGGAGTTCTTC
CASSTEAGFGYAEFF
>TRBD2|TRBJ2-1|TRBV7-6|once
TGTGCCAGCAGCTTAGGCGGGAGCAATGAGCAGTTCTTC
CASSLGGSNEQFF
>TRBD2|TRBJ2-7|TRBV5-1|once
TGCGCCAGCAGTCGGGGACTAGCGGAGTACGAGCAGTACTTC
CASSRGLAEYEQYF
>-|TRBJ2-7|TRBV15|few
TGTGCCACCAGCAGAGATAGCTTCGCCGCCTACGAGCAGTACTTC
CATSRDSFAAYEQYF
>-|TRBJ1-1|TRBV6-1|-
TGTGCCAGCAGTGAAGCCGAAACGAGTCAAGCTTTCTTT
CASSEAETSQAFF
>-|TRBJ2-7|TRBV20-1|-
TGCAGTGCTTACAGACCAACCGAGCAGTACTTC
CSAYRPTEQYF
>TRBD1|TRBJ2-5|TRBV6-5|-
TGTGCCAGCAGCCGACAGACAGGGGTGGGAGAGCAGTACTTC
CASSRQTGVGEQYF
>-|TRBJ2-4|TRBV5-5|-
TGTGCCAGCAGCTTACAGGGTGCCACAAACATTCAGTACTTC
CASSLQGATNIQYF
>-|TRBJ2-1|TRBV15|-
TGTGCCGCCAGCAGAGACCAGGGTGATTGGAATGAGCAGTTCTTC
CAASRDQGDWNEQFF
>TRBD1|TRBJ1-3|TRBV13|-
TGTGCCAGCAGCCCCGGGACAGGGCCTGGAAACACCATATATTTT
CASSPGTGPGNTIYF
>-|TRBJ2-1|TRBV20-1|-
TGCAGTGCTCCTCGGGAGAGTGAGCAGTTCTTC
CSAPRESEQFF
>-|TRBJ1-1|TRBV6-1|-
TGTGCCAGCAGTGAGGGGAGGTCGGGGGGTCGGTCTTTCTTT
CASSEGRSGGRSFF
>-|TRBJ2-3|TRBV6-5|-
TGTGCCAGCGGTGCGGCGGGTTTTGATACAGATACGCGGTATTTT
CASGAAGFDTDTRYF
>TRBD1|TRBJ2-7|TRBV27|few
TGTGCCAGCAGTTTATCCGACAGGGGGCCGTACGAGCAGTACTTC
CASSLSDRGPYEQYF
>TRBD2|TRBJ2-1|TRBV18|once
TGTGCCAGCTCACCACCGACTAGCGGGTTTTACAATGAGCAGTTCTTC
CASSPPTSGFYNEQFF
>-|TRBJ1-1|TRBV7-3|-
TGTGCCAGCAGCTTAGGACAGATCATGAACACTGAAGCTTTCTTT
CASSLGQIMNTEAFF
>TRBD1|TRBJ2-5|TRBV5-1|-
TGCGCCAGCAGCTTGTCGCAGGGGGAGCAAGAGACCCAGTACTTC
CASSLSQGEQETQYF
>TRBD2|TRBJ2-1|TRBV4-1|-
TGCGCCAGCAGCCGAGCCGGGACTAGCGGCTACAATGAGCAGTTCTTC
CASSRAGTSGYNEQFF
>-|TRBJ2-5|TRBV18|-
TGTGCCAGCTCGGACATGGGGAAGACCCAGTACTTC
CASSDMGKTQYF
>-|TRBJ1-1|TRBV7-3|once
TGTGCCAGCAGTTTGGGACAGAACACTGAAGCTTTCTTT
CASSLGQNTEAFF
>-|TRBJ2-2|TRBV15|few
TGTGCCACCAGCAGAGGAACCCCAGGGTCCGGGGAGCTGTTTTTT
CATSRGTPGSGELFF
>-|TRBJ2-7|TRBV19|few
TGTGCCAGTAGTTTGACTACTACAGCCTACGAGCAGTACTTC
CASSLTTTAYEQYF
>-|TRBJ1-2|TRBV7-2|-
TGTGCCAGCAGACATCCCTCGGGGGGGAGCTACACCTTC
CASRHPSGGSYTF
>TRBD1|TRBJ2-5|TRBV7-8|-
TGTGCCAGCAGCGTGGACAGGGAAGAGACCCAGTACTTC
CASSVDREETQYF
>TRBD1|TRBJ1-1|TRBV2|-
TGTGCCAGCAGTACCCTTTCGACAGGGGCCACTGAAGCTTTCTTT
CASSTLSTGATEAFF
>-|TRBJ1-1|TRBV7-9|once
TGTGCCAGCAGCCAACTCGTGTCGGGGGCTGAAGCTTTCTTT
CASSQLVSGAEAFF
>TRBD2|TRBJ2-7|TRBV5-4|-
TGTGCCAGCAGCCGGTTTAGTGCGGGAGCGATCTACGAGCAGTACTTC
CASSRFSAGAIYEQYF
>-|TRBJ1-2|TRBV9|-
TGTGCCAGCAGCGCAGGACAGCGATCCTATGGCTACACCTTC
CASSAGQRSYGYTF
>-|TRBJ1-5|TRBV10-1|few
TGCGCCAGCAGTGAGGGCGCGAGGCAGCCCCAGCATTTT
CASSEGARQPQHF
>TRBD1|TRBJ2-1|TRBV5-1|-
TGCGCCAGCAGCACCCGACAGGGTACCCAATACAATGAGCAGTTCTTC
CASSTRQGTQYNEQFF
>-|TRBJ2-2|TRBV4-1|-
TGCGCCAGCAGCCGGGGACTCCGGGGGACCGGGGAGCTGTTTTTT
CASSRGLRGTGELFF
>TRBD1|TRBJ1-1|TRBV5-1|few
TGCGCCAGCAGCCTCGGACAGGGGGCCGTGGGCACTGAAGCTTTCTTT
CASSLGQGAVGTEAFF
>-|TRBJ1-1|TRBV2|-
TGTGCCAGCAGAGACGGGGGGCCGGTTGAAGCTTTCTTT
CASRDGGPVEAFF
>-|TRBJ2-4|TRBV12-5|-
TGTGCTAGTGGTTTGGGAGCAGGGGCGATAAACATTCAGTACTTC
CASGLGAGAINIQYF
>-|TRBJ2-3|TRBV5-8|few
TGTGCCAGCAGCATTCATTCCGGGACTCTCGAGGGAGATACGCAGTATTTT
CASSIHSGTLEGDTQYF
>TRBD1|TRBJ1-2|TRBV11-2|-
TGTGCCAGCAGCGCCGGCGACAGGGATGGCTACACCTTC
CASSAGDRDGYTF
>-|TRBJ1-2|TRBV28|-
TGTGCCAGCGCGGACAGTAACTATGGCTACACCTTC
CASADSNYGYTF
>-|TRBJ1-5|TRBV14|-
TGTGCCAGCAGCATCACAGGGTTGGGTCAGCCCCAGCATTTT
CASSITGLGQPQHF
>-|TRBJ2-7|TRBV2|-
TGTGCCAGCAGTCGGGATGAGCAGTACTTC
CASSRDEQYF
>-|TRBJ1-4|TRBV28|-
TGTGCCAGCAGTTTATTGACCGGGGGGCTGTTTTTT
CASSLLTGGLFF
>TRBD2|TRBJ2-1|TRBV19|-
TGTGCCAGTATGTGGACTAGCGGGAACAATGAGCAGTTCTTC
CASMWTSGNNEQFF
>TRBD2|TRBJ2-3|TRBV6-1|-
TGTGCCAGCAGTGAGTATCTAGCGGGAGGACCCACAACAGATACGCAGTATTTT
CASSEYLAGGPTTDTQYF
>TRBD1|TRBJ1-2|TRBV9|once
TGTGCCAGCAGCCCGGGACAGGGAACCAACTATGGCTACACCTTC
CASSPGQGTNYGYTF
>TRBD1|TRBJ2-7|TRBV19|-
TGTGCCAGTAGGCCGTGGTCGGGGACAGGGGCCCACGAGCAGTACTTC
CASRPWSGTGAHEQYF
>-|TRBJ1-4|TRBV7-6|-
TGTGCCAGCAGCCGAGAGCGGGGGGCAGGGGAAAAACTGTTTTTT
CASSRERGAGEKLFF
>-|TRBJ2-7|TRBV2|-
TGTGCCAGCGCCGCGTCGGGACTTCTCCCTTACGAGCAGTACTTC
CASAASGLLPYEQYF